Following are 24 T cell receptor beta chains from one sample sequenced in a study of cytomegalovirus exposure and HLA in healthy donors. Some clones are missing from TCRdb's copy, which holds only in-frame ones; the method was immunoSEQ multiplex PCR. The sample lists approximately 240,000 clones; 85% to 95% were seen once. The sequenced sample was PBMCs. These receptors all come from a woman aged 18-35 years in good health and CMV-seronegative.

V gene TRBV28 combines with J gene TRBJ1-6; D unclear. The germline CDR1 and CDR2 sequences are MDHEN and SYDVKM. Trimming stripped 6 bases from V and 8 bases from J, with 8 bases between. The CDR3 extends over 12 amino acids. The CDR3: CASREEDSPLHF. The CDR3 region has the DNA TGTGCCAGCAGGGAAGAGGATTCACCCCTCCACTTT.

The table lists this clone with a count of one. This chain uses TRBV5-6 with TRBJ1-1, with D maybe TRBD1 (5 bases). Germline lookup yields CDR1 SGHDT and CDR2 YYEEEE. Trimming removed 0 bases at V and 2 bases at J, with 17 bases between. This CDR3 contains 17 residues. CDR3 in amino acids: CASSLEGLRTSNTEAFF. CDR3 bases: TGTGCCAGCAGCTTGGAGGGTCTCCGGACATCAAACACTGAAGCTTTCTTT. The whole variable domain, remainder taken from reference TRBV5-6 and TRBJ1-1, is DAGVTQSPTHLIKTRGQQVTLRCSPKSGHDTVSWYQQALGQGPQFIFQYYEEEERQRGNFPDRFSGHQFPNYSSELNVNALLLGDSALYLCASSLEGLRTSNTEAFFGQGTRLTVV.

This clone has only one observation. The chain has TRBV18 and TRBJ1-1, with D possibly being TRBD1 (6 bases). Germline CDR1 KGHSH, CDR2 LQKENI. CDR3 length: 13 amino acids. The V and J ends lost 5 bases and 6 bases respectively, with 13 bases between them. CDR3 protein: CASSSYRESEAFF. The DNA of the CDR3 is TGTGCCAGCTCATCCTACAGGGAGTCTGAAGCTTTCTTT.

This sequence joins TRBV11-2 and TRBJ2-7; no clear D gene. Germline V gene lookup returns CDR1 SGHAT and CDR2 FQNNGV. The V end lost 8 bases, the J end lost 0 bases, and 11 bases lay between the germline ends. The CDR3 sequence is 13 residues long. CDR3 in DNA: TGTGCCAGCCGTGAGGAAAACTCCTACGAGCAGTACTTC. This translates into CASREENSYEQYF.

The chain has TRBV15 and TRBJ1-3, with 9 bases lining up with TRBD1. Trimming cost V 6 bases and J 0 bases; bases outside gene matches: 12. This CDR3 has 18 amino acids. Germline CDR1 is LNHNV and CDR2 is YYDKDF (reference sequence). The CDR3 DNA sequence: TGTGCCACCAGTCATAATACCGGGACAGGGAGCTCTGGAAACACCATATATTTT. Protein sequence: CATSHNTGTGSSGNTIYF.

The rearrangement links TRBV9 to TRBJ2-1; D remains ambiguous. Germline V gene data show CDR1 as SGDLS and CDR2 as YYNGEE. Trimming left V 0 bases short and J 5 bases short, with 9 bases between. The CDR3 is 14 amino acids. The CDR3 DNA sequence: TGTGCCAGCAGCGTAGTAGAGGATCACAATGAGCAGTTCTTC. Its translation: CASSVVEDHNEQFF.

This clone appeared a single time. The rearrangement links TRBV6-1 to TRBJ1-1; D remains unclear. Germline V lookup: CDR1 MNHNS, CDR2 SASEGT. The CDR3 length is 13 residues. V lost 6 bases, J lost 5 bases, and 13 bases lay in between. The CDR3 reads CASRERAATEAFF. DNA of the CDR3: TGTGCCAGCAGAGAGAGGGCGGCGACTGAAGCTTTCTTT.

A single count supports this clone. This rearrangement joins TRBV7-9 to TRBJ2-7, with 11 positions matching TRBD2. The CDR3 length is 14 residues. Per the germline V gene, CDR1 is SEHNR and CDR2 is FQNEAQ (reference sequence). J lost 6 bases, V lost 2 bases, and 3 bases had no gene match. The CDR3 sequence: CASSLLAGGTEQYF. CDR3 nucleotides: TGTGCCAGCAGCTTACTAGCGGGAGGTACCGAGCAGTACTTC.

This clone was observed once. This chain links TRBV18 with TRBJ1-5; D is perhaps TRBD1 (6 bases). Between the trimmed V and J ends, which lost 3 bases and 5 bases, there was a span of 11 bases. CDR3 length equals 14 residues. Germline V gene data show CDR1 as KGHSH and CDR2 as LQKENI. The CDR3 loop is CASSPQGSDQPQHF. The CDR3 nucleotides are TGTGCCAGCTCACCGCAGGGGAGCGATCAGCCCCAGCATTTT.

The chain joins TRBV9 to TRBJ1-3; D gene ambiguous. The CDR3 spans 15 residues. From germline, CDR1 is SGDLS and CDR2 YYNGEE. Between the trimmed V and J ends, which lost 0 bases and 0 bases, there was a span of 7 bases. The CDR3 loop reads CASSVGRNSGNTIYF. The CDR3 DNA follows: TGTGCCAGCAGCGTAGGGAGAAACTCTGGAAACACCATATATTTT.

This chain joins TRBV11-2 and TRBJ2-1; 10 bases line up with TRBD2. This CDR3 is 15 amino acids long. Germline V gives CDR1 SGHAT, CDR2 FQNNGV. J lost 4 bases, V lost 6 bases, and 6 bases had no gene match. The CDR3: CASRSSGRSYNEQFF. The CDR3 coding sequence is TGTGCCAGCAGAAGTAGCGGGAGGTCGTACAATGAGCAGTTCTTC.

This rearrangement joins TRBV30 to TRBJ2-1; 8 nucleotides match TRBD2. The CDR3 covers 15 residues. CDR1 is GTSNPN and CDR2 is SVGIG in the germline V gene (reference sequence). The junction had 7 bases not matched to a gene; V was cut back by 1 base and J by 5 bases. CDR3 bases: TGTGCCTGGAGTGAGGGCGGGGGGCCTCACAATGAGCAGTTCTTC. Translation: CAWSEGGGPHNEQFF.

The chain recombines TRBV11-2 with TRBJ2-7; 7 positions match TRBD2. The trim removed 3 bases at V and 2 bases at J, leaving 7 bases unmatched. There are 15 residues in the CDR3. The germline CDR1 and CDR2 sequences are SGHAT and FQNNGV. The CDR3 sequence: CASSFGRASTYEQYF. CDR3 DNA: TGTGCCAGCAGCTTTGGGAGGGCCTCAACCTACGAGCAGTACTTC.

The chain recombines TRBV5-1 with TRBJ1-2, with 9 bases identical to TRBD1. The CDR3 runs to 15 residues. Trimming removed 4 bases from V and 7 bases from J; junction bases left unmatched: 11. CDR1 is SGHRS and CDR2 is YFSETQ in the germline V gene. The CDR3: CASSPDRGTSPGYTF. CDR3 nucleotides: TGCGCCAGCAGCCCGGACAGGGGCACTAGCCCTGGCTACACCTTC.

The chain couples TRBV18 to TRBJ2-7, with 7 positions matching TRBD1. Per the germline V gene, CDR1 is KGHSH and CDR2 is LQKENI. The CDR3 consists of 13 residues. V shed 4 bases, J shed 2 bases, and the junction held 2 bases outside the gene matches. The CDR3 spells CASSLGTAYEQYF. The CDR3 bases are TGTGCCAGCTCACTCGGGACAGCCTACGAGCAGTACTTC.

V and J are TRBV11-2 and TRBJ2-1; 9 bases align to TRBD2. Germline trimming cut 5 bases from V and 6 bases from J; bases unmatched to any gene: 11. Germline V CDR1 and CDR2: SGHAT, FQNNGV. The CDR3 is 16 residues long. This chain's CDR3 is CASSSPRTSAFNEQFF. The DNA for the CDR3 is TGTGCCAGCAGCAGCCCACGGACTAGCGCCTTCAATGAGCAGTTCTTC. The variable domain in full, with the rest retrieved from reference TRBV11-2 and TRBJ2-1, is EAGVAQSPRYKIIEKRQSVAFWCNPISGHATLYWYQQILGQGPKLLIQFQNNGVVDDSQLPKDRFSAERLKGVDSTLKIQPAKLEDSAVYLCASSSPRTSAFNEQFFGPGTRLTVL.

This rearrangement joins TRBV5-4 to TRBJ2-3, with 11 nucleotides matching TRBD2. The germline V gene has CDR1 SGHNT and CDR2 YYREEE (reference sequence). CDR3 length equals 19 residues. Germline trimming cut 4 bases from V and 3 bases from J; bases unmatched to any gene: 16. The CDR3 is CASSPRAPTTSGKTDTQYF. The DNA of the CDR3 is TGTGCCAGCAGCCCCCGGGCCCCCACGACTAGCGGGAAAACAGATACGCAGTATTTT.

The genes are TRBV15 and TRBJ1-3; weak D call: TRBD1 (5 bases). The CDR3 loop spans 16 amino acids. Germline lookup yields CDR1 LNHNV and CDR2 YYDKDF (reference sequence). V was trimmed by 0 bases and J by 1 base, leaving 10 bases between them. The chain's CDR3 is CATSRDRGGSGNTIYF. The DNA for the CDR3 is TGTGCCACCAGCAGAGATCGGGGGGGATCTGGAAACACCATATATTTT.

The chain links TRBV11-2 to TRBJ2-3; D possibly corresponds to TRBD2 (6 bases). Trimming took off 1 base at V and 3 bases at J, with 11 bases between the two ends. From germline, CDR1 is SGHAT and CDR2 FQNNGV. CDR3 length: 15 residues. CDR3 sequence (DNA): TGTGCCAGCAGCTTAGTGGGTAGCGGTACAGATACGCAGTATTTT. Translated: CASSLVGSGTDTQYF.

The CDR3, as DNA: TGTGCCAGCAGATGGTGGGAGGGCGTCCACGAGCAGTACTTC. This translates into CASRWWEGVHEQYF. The J gene is TRBJ2-7, the V gene TRBV2, with 7 bases fitting TRBD2. This CDR3 is 14 amino acids long. V lost 6 bases to trimming and J lost 5 bases; unmatched junction nucleotides: 10. The germline V gene encodes CDR1 SNHLY and CDR2 FYNNEI.

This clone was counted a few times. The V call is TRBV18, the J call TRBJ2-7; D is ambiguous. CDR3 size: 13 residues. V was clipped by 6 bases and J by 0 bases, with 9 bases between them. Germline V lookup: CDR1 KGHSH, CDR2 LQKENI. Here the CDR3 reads CASSLSLSYEQYF. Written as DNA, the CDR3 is TGTGCCAGCTCTCTCTCTCTCTCCTACGAGCAGTACTTC.

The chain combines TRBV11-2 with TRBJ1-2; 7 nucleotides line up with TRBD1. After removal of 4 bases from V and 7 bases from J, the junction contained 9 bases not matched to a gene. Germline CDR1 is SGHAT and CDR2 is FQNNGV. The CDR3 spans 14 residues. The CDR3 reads CASSSTGTFFGYTF. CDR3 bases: TGTGCCAGCAGCTCGACAGGGACGTTCTTTGGCTACACCTTC.

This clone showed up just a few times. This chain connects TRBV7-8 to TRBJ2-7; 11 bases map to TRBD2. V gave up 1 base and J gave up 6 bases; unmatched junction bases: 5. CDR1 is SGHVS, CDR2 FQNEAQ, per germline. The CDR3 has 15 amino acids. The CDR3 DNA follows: TGTGCCAGCAGCTTAGGTACTAGCGGGAGTCCCGAGCAGTACTTC. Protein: CASSLGTSGSPEQYF.

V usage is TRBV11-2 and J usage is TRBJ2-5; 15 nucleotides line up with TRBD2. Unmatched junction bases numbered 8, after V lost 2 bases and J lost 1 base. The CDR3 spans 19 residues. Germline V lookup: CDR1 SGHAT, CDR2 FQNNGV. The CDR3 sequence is CASSLQGTSGRRSQETQYF. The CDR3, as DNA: TGTGCCAGCAGCTTACAAGGGACTAGCGGGAGGCGGAGCCAAGAGACCCAGTACTTC. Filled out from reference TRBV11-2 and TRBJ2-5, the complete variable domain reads EAGVAQSPRYKIIEKRQSVAFWCNPISGHATLYWYQQILGQGPKLLIQFQNNGVVDDSQLPKDRFSAERLKGVDSTLKIQPAKLEDSAVYLCASSLQGTSGRRSQETQYFGPGTRLLVL.